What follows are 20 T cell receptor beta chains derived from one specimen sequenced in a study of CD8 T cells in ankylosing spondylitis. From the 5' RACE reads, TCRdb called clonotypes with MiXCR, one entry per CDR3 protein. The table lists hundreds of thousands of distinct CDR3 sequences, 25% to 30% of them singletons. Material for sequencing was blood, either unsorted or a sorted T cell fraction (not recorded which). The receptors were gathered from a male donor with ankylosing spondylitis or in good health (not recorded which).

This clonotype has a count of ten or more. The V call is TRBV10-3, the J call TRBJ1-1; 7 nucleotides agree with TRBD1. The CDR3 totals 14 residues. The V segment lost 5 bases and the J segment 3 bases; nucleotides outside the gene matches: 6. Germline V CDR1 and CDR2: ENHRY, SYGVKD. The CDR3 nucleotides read TGTGCCATCAGTCCTTCGCAGGGGGACACTGAAGCTTTCTTT. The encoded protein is CAISPSQGDTEAFF.

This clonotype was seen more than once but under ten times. CDR3 coding DNA: TGCAGTGCTAGAGGGACAGGGGGCTTTAAAGAGACCCAGTACTTC. This gives the protein CSARGTGGFKETQYF. The chain is built from TRBV20-1 and TRBJ2-5; 11 nucleotides agree with TRBD1. With 1 base clipped from V and 3 bases from J, the junction kept 4 bases outside the gene matches. Germline CDR1 reads DFQATT; CDR2 reads SNEGSKA (reference sequence). The CDR3 loop spans 15 amino acids.

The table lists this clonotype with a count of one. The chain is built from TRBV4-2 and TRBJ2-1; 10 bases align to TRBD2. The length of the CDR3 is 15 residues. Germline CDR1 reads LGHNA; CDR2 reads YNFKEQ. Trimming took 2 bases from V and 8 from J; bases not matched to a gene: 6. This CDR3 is CASSQLAGDLDEQFF. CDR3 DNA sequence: TGTGCCAGCAGCCAACTAGCGGGAGATCTGGATGAGCAGTTCTTC.

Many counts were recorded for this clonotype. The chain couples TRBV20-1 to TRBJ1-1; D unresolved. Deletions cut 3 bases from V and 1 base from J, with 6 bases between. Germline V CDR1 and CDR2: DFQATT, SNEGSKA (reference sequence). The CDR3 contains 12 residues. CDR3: CSASRENTEAFF. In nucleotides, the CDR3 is TGCAGTGCTAGTCGAGAGAACACTGAAGCTTTCTTT.

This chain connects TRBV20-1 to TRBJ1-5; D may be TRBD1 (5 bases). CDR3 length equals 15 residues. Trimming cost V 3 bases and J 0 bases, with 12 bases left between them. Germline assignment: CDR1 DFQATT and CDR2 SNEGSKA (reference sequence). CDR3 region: CSARNRSHSNQPQHF. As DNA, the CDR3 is TGCAGTGCTAGGAACAGGAGCCATAGCAATCAGCCCCAGCATTTT.

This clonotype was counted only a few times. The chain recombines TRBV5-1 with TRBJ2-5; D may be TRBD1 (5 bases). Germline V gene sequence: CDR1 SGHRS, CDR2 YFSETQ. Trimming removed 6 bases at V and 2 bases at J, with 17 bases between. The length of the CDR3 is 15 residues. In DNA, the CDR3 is TGCGCCAGCACCCAAGGGCAGGGTGGTCAAGAGACCCAGTACTTC. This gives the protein CASTQGQGGQETQYF. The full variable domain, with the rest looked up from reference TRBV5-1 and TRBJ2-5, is KAGVTQTPRYLIKTRGQQVTLSCSPISGHRSVSWYQQTPGQGLQFLFEYFSETQRNKGNFPGRFSGRQFSNSRSEMNVSTLELGDSALYLCASTQGQGGQETQYFGPGTRLLVL.

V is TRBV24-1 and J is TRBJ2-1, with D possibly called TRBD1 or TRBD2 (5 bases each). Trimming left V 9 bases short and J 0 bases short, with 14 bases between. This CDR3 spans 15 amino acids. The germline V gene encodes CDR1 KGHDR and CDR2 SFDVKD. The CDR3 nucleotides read TGTGCCACCGCCAGAGAGGGGAGCTCCTACAATGAGCAGTTCTTC. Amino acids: CATAREGSSYNEQFF.

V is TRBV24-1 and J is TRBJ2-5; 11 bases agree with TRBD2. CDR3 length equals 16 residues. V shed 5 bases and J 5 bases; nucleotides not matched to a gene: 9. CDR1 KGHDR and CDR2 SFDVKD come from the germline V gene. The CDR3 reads CATSAGSGRAGETQYF. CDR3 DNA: TGTGCCACCAGTGCCGGTAGCGGGAGGGCCGGTGAGACCCAGTACTTC.

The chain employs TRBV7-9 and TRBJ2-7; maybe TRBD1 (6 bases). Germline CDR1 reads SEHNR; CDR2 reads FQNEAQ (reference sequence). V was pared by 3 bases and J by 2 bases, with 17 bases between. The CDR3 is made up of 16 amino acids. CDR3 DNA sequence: TGTGCCAGCAGCTTTGACGGGACACCGACCCCCTACGAGCAGTACTTC. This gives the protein CASSFDGTPTPYEQYF.

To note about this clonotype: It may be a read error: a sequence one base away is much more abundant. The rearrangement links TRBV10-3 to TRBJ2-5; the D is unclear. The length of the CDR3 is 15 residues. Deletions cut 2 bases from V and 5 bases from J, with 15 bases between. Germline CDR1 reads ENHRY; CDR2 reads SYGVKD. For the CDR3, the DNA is TGTGCCATCAGTGAGAGAGTTACCAGTGGGGAGACCCAGTACTTC. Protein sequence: CAISERVTSGETQYF.

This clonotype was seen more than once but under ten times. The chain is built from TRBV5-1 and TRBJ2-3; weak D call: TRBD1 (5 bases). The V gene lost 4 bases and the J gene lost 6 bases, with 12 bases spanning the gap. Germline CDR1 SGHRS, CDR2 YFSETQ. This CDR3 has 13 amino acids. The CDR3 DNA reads TGCGCCAGCAGCGTCCAGGGTTTTGATACGCAGTATTTT. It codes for CASSVQGFDTQYF.

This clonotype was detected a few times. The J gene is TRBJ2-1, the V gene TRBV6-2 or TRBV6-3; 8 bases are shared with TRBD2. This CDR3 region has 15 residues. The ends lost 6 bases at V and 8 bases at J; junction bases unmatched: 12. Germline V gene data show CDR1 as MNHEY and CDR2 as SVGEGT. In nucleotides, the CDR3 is TGTGCCAGCAGACCCTCGGGGGGGGGTAACTATGAGCAGTTCTTC. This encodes CASRPSGGGNYEQFF.

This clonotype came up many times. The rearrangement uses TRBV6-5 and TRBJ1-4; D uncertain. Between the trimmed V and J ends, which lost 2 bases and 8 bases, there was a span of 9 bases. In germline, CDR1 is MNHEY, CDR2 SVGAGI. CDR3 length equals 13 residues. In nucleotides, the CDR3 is TGTGCCAGCAGTTACGGGCGGCGGGAAAAACTGTTTTTT. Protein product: CASSYGRREKLFF.

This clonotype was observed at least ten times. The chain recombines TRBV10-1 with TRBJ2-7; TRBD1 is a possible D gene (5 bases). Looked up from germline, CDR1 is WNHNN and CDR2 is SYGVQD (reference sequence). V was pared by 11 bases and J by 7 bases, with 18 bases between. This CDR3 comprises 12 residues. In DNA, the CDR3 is TGCGCCCCCCACAGGCCCCGTTGGGAGCAGTACTTC. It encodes CAPHRPRWEQYF.

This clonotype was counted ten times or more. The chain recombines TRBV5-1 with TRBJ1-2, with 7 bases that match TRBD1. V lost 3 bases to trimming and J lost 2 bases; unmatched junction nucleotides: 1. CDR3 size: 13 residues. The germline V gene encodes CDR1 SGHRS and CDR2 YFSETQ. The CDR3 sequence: CASSSGQNYGYTF. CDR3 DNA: TGCGCCAGCAGCTCGGGACAGAACTATGGCTACACCTTC.

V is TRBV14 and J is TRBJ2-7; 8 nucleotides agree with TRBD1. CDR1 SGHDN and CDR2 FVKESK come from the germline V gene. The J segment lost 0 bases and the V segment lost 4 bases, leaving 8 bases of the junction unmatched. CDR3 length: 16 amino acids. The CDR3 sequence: CASSRPGQEISYEQYF. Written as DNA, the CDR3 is TGTGCCAGCAGCCGACCGGGACAGGAGATCTCCTACGAGCAGTACTTC. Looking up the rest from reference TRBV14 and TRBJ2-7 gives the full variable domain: EAGVTQFPSHSVIEKGQTVTLRCDPISGHDNLYWYRRVMGKEIKFLLHFVKESKQDESGMPNNRFLAERTGGTYSTLKVQPAELEDSGVYFCASSRPGQEISYEQYFGPGTRLTVT.

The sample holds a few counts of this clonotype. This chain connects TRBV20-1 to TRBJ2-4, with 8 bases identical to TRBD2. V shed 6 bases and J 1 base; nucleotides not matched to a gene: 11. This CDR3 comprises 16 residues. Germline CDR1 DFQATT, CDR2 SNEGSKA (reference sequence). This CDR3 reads CSALAEHLVAKNIQYF. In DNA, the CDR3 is TGCAGTGCACTAGCGGAACACCTTGTGGCCAAAAACATTCAGTACTTC.

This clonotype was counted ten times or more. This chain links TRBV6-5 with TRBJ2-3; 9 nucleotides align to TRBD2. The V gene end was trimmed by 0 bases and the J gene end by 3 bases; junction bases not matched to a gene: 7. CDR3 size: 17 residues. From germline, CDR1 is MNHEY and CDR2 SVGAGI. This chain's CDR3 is CASSYSRASGITDTQYF. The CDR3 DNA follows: TGTGCCAGCAGTTACTCGAGGGCTAGCGGGATAACAGATACGCAGTATTTT.

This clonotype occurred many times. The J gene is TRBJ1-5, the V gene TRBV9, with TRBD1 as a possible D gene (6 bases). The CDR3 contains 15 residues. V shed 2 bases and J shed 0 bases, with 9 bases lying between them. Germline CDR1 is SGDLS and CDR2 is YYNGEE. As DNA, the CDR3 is TGTGCCAGCAGCGTCGGGACACTTAGCAATCAGCCCCAGCATTTT. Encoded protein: CASSVGTLSNQPQHF.

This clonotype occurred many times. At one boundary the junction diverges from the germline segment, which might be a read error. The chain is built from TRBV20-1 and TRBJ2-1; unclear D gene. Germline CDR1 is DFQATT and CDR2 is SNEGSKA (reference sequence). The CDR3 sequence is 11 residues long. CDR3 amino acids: CSAREAHFPAF. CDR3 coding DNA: TGCAGTGCTAGAGAGGCGCATTTTCCGGCTTTC.